The 32 T cell receptor beta chains reported below all come from one sample, sequenced in a study of blood T cells in healthy people across ages (dated by TCRdb to 2015 to 2017). Library method: 5' RACE. Sequenced on an Illumina HiSeq 2500. A second roughly 6 to 12 cycle PCR used a sample-barcoded 5' primer and a J-beta primer mix. TCRdb reprocessing: public reads trimmed at Q25 with fastp, clones called with MiXCR, in-frame beta chains kept. Each CDR3 protein appears once, grouped with its most common genes and DNA. The sample includes some 1,000,000 distinct CDR3 sequences, with under 30% observed a single time. Together, the top ten hold around 0.75% of the sample. The same sample was also used in a study of T cells of mothers and their children.

The sample was blood. The receptors derive from a girl aged 2-10 years in good health.

J is TRBJ2-3 and V is TRBV5-1, with D tentatively TRBD2 (6 bases). The CDR3 is 14 residues long. Germline V gives CDR1 SGHRS, CDR2 YFSETQ. Trimming pared 0 bases from V and 6 bases from J, leaving 11 bases between. CDR3 amino acids: CASSLEGGRDTQYF. The CDR3 DNA reads as TGCGCCAGCAGCTTGGAAGGAGGGCGGGATACGCAGTATTTT.

CDR3 coding DNA: TGCAGCGTTGACAGGGGAAAGTCGTTAGCTTTCTTT. Amino acids: CSVDRGKSLAFF. The chain has TRBV29-1 and TRBJ1-1, with a tentative D call TRBD1 (6 bases). From germline, CDR1 is SQVTM and CDR2 ANQGSEA. The CDR3 spans 12 residues. V was shortened by 3 bases and J by 10 bases, with 15 bases between the two germline ends.

The CDR3 reads CASSSDGTSDKEQYF. The CDR3 nucleotides are TGCGCCAGCAGCTCGGACGGGACTAGCGATAAGGAGCAGTACTTC. The gene calls are TRBV5-1 and TRBJ2-7, with 10 bases aligning to TRBD2. This CDR3 spans 15 amino acids. Looked up from germline, CDR1 is SGHRS and CDR2 is YFSETQ. V lost 3 bases to trimming and J lost 7 bases; unmatched junction nucleotides: 10. The entire variable domain, with the rest obtained from reference TRBV5-1 and TRBJ2-7, is as follows: KAGVTQTPRYLIKTRGQQVTLSCSPISGHRSVSWYQQTPGQGLQFLFEYFSETQRNKGNFPGRFSGRQFSNSRSEMNVSTLELGDSALYLCASSSDGTSDKEQYFGPGTRLTVT.

This sequence joins TRBV24-1 and TRBJ2-3; D remains unclear. Germline CDR1 is KGHDR and CDR2 is SFDVKD. The CDR3 has 15 residues. Between the trimmed V and J ends, which lost 3 bases and 0 bases, there was a span of 9 bases. The CDR3 sequence: CATSDPRVSTDTQYF. Here the CDR3 DNA reads TGTGCCACCAGTGATCCACGGGTTAGCACAGATACGCAGTATTTT.

The chain couples TRBV5-5 to TRBJ1-4; TRBD1 aligns across 7 bases. Germline CDR1 is SGHKS and CDR2 is YYEKEE (reference sequence). The CDR3 has 15 residues. J gave up 8 bases and V 3 bases, and 10 bases lay outside the gene matches. The CDR3 sequence is CASSSRDSPGEKLFF. CDR3 nucleotide sequence: TGTGCCAGCAGCTCACGGGACAGCCCTGGGGAAAAACTGTTTTTT.

J is TRBJ2-5 and V is TRBV11-2; D perhaps matches TRBD2 (6 bases). The J call may not be correct, given that the DNA end is closer to TRBJ2-1. In germline, CDR1 is SGHAT, CDR2 FQNNGV. CDR3 length equals 16 residues. The CDR3 is CASSQGNYAGPREQFF. CDR3 bases: TGTGCCAGCAGCCAGGGCAACTACGCGGGGCCACGAGAGCAGTTCTTC.

This clonotype has more than one count but fewer than ten. V gene TRBV12-3 or TRBV12-4 combines with J gene TRBJ2-7, with 7 nucleotides matching TRBD1. CDR3 length: 14 residues. The ends lost 7 bases at V and 2 bases at J; junction bases unmatched: 8. This chain's CDR3 is CASTPGQVAYEQYF. Here the CDR3 DNA reads TGTGCCAGCACCCCAGGACAGGTGGCCTACGAGCAGTACTTC.

The chain uses TRBV10-2 and TRBJ2-7; 13 nucleotides line up with TRBD2. V lost 8 bases to trimming and J lost 7 bases; unmatched junction nucleotides: 14. This CDR3 is built from 16 residues. The V gene's germline CDR1 is WSHSY and CDR2 SAAADI. The CDR3 protein is CASRQPWTSGSGEQYF. Written as DNA, the CDR3 is TGCGCCAGCCGACAGCCCTGGACTAGCGGGAGTGGGGAGCAGTACTTC.

The V gene is TRBV5-1, the J gene TRBJ2-7; D is unresolved. V shed 3 bases and J shed 7 bases, with 17 bases lying between them. This CDR3 comprises 14 residues. Germline-derived CDR1 and CDR2 are SGHRS and YFSETQ. CDR3 DNA: TGCGCCAGCAGCTCTCCAGCCGACCGACAAGAGCAGTACTTC. It is translated as CASSSPADRQEQYF.

This clonotype was detected a few times. V is TRBV21-1 and J is TRBJ1-1. TRBV21-1 is a pseudogene locus. The CDR3 runs 13 residues. CDR3 coding DNA: TGTGCCAGCAGCAAAGTTTGCCACACTGAAGCTTTCTTT. As protein: CASSKVCHTEAFF.

This clonotype came up a few times. V usage is TRBV7-6 and J usage is TRBJ1-1, with D perhaps matching TRBD1 (5 bases). CDR3 length: 14 residues. CDR1 and CDR2 from the germline V gene are SGHVS and FNYEAQ. Trimming pared 5 bases from V and 10 bases from J, leaving 20 bases between. The CDR3 DNA sequence: TGTGCCAGCAGCCCAGAGTGGGGGGTTGAGGGAGCTTTCTTT. Amino acids: CASSPEWGVEGAFF.

The chain recombines TRBV5-1 with TRBJ2-5, with no clear D. The V end was cut by 3 bases, the J end by 4 bases, with 10 bases between. Per germline, CDR1 SGHRS and CDR2 YFSETQ. This CDR3 has 13 amino acids. The CDR3, as DNA: TGCGCCAGCAGCTCCTCGAATGGAGAGACCCAGTACTTC. It yields the protein CASSSSNGETQYF.

This clonotype has more than one count but fewer than ten. The CDR3 DNA is TGTGCCATCAGCAAATTACTAGCGGGGCAAGAGACCCAGTACTTC. Translating it yields CAISKLLAGQETQYF. The rearrangement uses TRBV10-3 and TRBJ2-5; 10 bases match TRBD2. The CDR3 loop spans 15 amino acids. Losses at the gene ends were 6 bases for V and 2 bases for J; bases not matched to a gene: 6. Germline CDR1 and CDR2: ENHRY and SYGVKD.

This clonotype has a handful of counts. The chain employs TRBV27 and TRBJ2-5; 9 bases are shared with TRBD1. Trimming at V came to 5 bases and at J to 4 bases, leaving 8 bases not matched to a gene. The CDR3 runs 15 residues. Looked up from germline, CDR1 is MNHEY and CDR2 is SMNVEV (reference sequence). The CDR3 DNA follows: TGTGCCAGCAGTCCTGGACAGGGGATGCGAGAGACCCAGTACTTC. Amino acids: CASSPGQGMRETQYF.

The chain employs TRBV7-2 and TRBJ2-2, with D maybe TRBD2 (6 bases). The CDR3 has 16 amino acids. The V and J ends lost 2 bases and 4 bases respectively, with 14 bases between them. CDR1 is SGHTA, CDR2 FQGNSA, per germline. CDR3: CASSLSGTATTGELFF. CDR3 DNA sequence: TGTGCCAGCAGCTTATCCGGGACTGCCACCACCGGGGAGCTGTTTTTT.

This clonotype was detected only a few times. The chain uses TRBV27 and TRBJ2-7; a weak D match, TRBD2 (5 bases). CDR1 is MNHEY and CDR2 is SMNVEV in the germline V gene (reference sequence). CDR3 length: 15 residues. The V gene lost 5 bases and the J gene lost 5 bases, with 19 bases spanning the gap. CDR3 protein: CASSPEGWLGNEQYF. DNA for the CDR3: TGTGCCAGCAGTCCCGAGGGATGGTTGGGGAACGAGCAGTACTTC.

The chain carries TRBV7-2 and TRBJ2-1; D is unresolved. The germline V gene encodes CDR1 SGHTA and CDR2 FQGNSA. V was pared by 5 bases and J by 0 bases, with 11 bases between. This CDR3 spans 15 amino acids. CDR3 loop: CASSRRRSSYNEQFF. Here the CDR3 DNA reads TGTGCCAGCAGCCGCCGAAGGAGCTCCTACAATGAGCAGTTCTTC.

This clonotype appeared a few times. The chain uses TRBV11-1 and TRBJ2-1; TRBD2 agrees at 11 bases. The junction had 10 bases not matched to a gene; V was cut back by 6 bases and J by 15 bases. Germline CDR1 SGHAT, CDR2 FQDESV (reference sequence). This CDR3 has 13 amino acids. CDR3 DNA: TGTGCCAGCAGATCAGAACTAGCGGGAGCTAGGTTCTTC. Residues: CASRSELAGARFF. The whole variable domain, filled in from reference TRBV11-1 and TRBJ2-1, reads EAEVAQSPRYKITEKSQAVAFWCDPISGHATLYWYRQILGQGPELLVQFQDESVVDDSQLPKDRFSAERLKGVDSTLKIQPAELGDSAMYLCASRSELAGARFFGPGTRLTVL.

This clonotype came up a few times. V usage is TRBV20-1 and J usage is TRBJ2-3; 7 positions match TRBD2. The CDR3 runs 14 residues. V was clipped by 3 bases and J by 5 bases; unmatched bases: 8. Germline V gene sequence: CDR1 DFQATT, CDR2 SNEGSKA (reference sequence). The CDR3 coding sequence is TGCAGTGCTAGGGGCGGGAGCACCGGAGATACGCAGTATTTT. It specifies CSARGGSTGDTQYF.

The chain couples TRBV7-9 to TRBJ2-1; 10 nucleotides agree with TRBD2. The CDR3 is 13 residues long. V gave up 8 bases and J gave up 6 bases; unmatched junction bases: 4. From germline, CDR1 is SEHNR and CDR2 FQNEAQ (reference sequence). This CDR3 is CASSASGSNEQFF. CDR3 DNA: TGTGCCAGCTCGGCTAGCGGGAGCAATGAGCAGTTCTTC.

The chain combines TRBV7-9 with TRBJ1-2, with D perhaps TRBD1 (6 bases). In germline, CDR1 is SEHNR, CDR2 FQNEAQ (reference sequence). The V gene lost 5 bases and the J gene lost 6 bases, with 22 bases spanning the gap. The CDR3 is 16 residues long. Written as DNA, the CDR3 is TGTGCCAGCAGCCGGTGGGGAGCGGACAGCCCTCATGGCTACACCTTC. Translating gives CASSRWGADSPHGYTF.

The chain has TRBV3-1 and TRBJ2-1, with D possibly TRBD2 on 6 matching bases. V shed 1 base and J shed 2 bases, with 12 bases lying between them. From germline, CDR1 is LGHDT and CDR2 YNNKEL (reference sequence). The CDR3 consists of 16 residues. This CDR3 reads CASSQVGRDPYNEQFF. As DNA, the CDR3 is TGTGCCAGCAGCCAAGTAGGGCGGGACCCCTACAATGAGCAGTTCTTC.

This clonotype has a handful of counts. J is TRBJ1-1 and V is TRBV10-3; a weak D match, TRBD1 (5 bases). V gave up 10 bases and J gave up 8 bases, with 20 bases separating them. Germline V gene sequence: CDR1 ENHRY, CDR2 SYGVKD. The CDR3 is 13 amino acids. CDR3 protein: CATGTERGGEAFF. The CDR3 DNA follows: TGTGCCACAGGGACGGAACGAGGTGGCGAAGCTTTCTTT.

This clonotype has just a few counts. The J gene is TRBJ2-7, the V gene TRBV12-3 or TRBV12-4, with 11 bases aligning to TRBD2. The ends lost 6 bases at V and 4 bases at J; junction bases unmatched: 17. The length of the CDR3 is 18 residues. The CDR3 sequence: CASSHTSGSVSEVYEQYF. The CDR3 coding sequence is TGTGCCAGCAGCCATACTAGCGGGAGCGTGTCGGAGGTATACGAGCAGTACTTC.

Many counts were recorded for this clonotype. The genes are TRBV19 and TRBJ2-5; 7 nucleotides match TRBD1. TRBJ2-7 matches the DNA end more closely, so the J call is doubtful. The CDR3 is made up of 13 amino acids. Per the germline V gene, CDR1 is LNHDA and CDR2 is SQIVND (reference sequence). The chain's CDR3 is CASSSGQFYEQYF. CDR3 bases: TGTGCCAGTAGCTCGGGACAGTTCTACGAGCAGTACTTC.

As regards this clonotype: One base away lies a much larger clone, so this may be a sequencing read error. This rearrangement joins TRBV27 to TRBJ2-1; TRBD2 matches 9 bases. Gene TRBJ2-5 matches the end of the DNA better, so the J call may be wrong. The CDR3 contains 13 residues. CDR1 is MNHEY and CDR2 is SMNVEV in the germline V gene (reference sequence). Here the CDR3 reads CAGSLAGEETQYF. In DNA, the CDR3 is TGTGCCGGCAGTTTAGCGGGAGAAGAGACCCAGTACTTC.

V is TRBV29-1 and J is TRBJ1-2; possible D gene TRBD1, 5 bases. The germline CDR1 and CDR2 sequences are SQVTM and ANQGSEA. The CDR3 totals 11 residues. The V gene lost 3 bases and the J gene lost 8 bases, with 10 bases spanning the gap. In DNA form, the CDR3 reads TGCAGCGTTGACAGGGCGGGCGGCTACACCTTC. This gives the protein CSVDRAGGYTF.

This clonotype was detected a few times. The chain links TRBV12-3 or TRBV12-4 to TRBJ1-2; TRBD1 matches 9 bases. This CDR3 has 13 residues. V shed 5 bases and J 8 bases; nucleotides not matched to a gene: 6. Written as DNA, the CDR3 is TGTGCCAGCAGTCGGGACAGGGTTGAGGGCTACACCTTC. Protein: CASSRDRVEGYTF.

This clonotype was counted only a few times. V usage is TRBV7-8 and J usage is TRBJ1-1; D unresolved. The CDR3 runs to 11 residues. The germline V gene encodes CDR1 SGHVS and CDR2 FQNEAQ. The CDR3 reads CATPGVTEAFF. In nucleotides, the CDR3 is TGTGCTACCCCCGGTGTCACTGAAGCTTTCTTT.

This clonotype showed up many times. The chain recombines TRBV12-3 or TRBV12-4 with TRBJ1-2; D remains ambiguous. Between the trimmed V and J ends, which lost 3 bases and 4 bases, there was a span of 6 bases. The CDR3 contains 12 residues. The CDR3 coding sequence is TGTGCCAGCAGTTTCAACGGCTATGGCTACACCTTC. Translation gives CASSFNGYGYTF.

This clonotype showed up just a few times. The gene calls are TRBV29-1 and TRBJ2-7; 7 positions agree with TRBD2. Germline V gene data show CDR1 as SQVTM and CDR2 as ANQGSEA. V lost 5 bases to trimming and J lost 0 bases; unmatched junction nucleotides: 4. This CDR3 spans 13 amino acids. The chain's CDR3 is CSVLLALSYEQYF. The DNA of the CDR3 is TGCAGCGTTCTACTAGCGCTCTCCTACGAGCAGTACTTC.

The V gene is TRBV20-1, the J gene TRBJ2-7; 8 bases align to TRBD2. This CDR3 contains 14 residues. CDR1 is DFQATT, CDR2 SNEGSKA, per germline (reference sequence). J gave up 4 bases and V 7 bases, and 12 bases lay outside the gene matches. This CDR3 reads CSVLGGEVVYEQYF. As DNA, the CDR3 is TGCAGTGTTCTCGGGGGGGAGGTGGTATACGAGCAGTACTTC.